This is a list of T cell receptor beta chains from one sample in a study of shared clonotypes between healthy human individuals. TCRdb keeps only in-frame clones here, not all; method: immunoSEQ multiplex PCR. Counted here are about 2.1 million clones, approximately 92% occurring once; the ten biggest clones make up around 1.8%. The sequencing sample was made of naive CD8+ T cells from PBMCs. Every receptor here comes from a man younger than 35 in good health. Some clones in this sample may be carry-over from other donors' samples. CDR3s include the opening cysteine and the closing phenylalanine or tryptophan. The D gene is left open where the match is weak. Clone size, where shown, is once, few, many, or a class for clones that have expanded.

abundance	d_gene	j_gene	v_gene	CDR3aa	CDR3nt
.	.	TRBJ1-2	TRBV6-6	CASSYSKEDQEGYTF	TGTGCCAGCAGTTACTCCAAAGAGGATCAGGAAGGCTACACCTTC
.	TRBD1	TRBJ2-1	TRBV25-1	CASRHRGPYNEQFF	TGTGCCAGCAGACACAGGGGTCCCTACAATGAGCAGTTCTTC
.	TRBD1	TRBJ2-3	TRBV7-9	CASSFRDRSTDTQYF	TGTGCCAGCAGCTTCCGGGACAGGAGCACAGATACGCAGTATTTT
few	.	TRBJ2-7	TRBV9	CASSAGASSYEQYF	TGTGCCAGCAGCGCTGGCGCTAGCTCCTACGAGCAGTACTTC
.	.	TRBJ1-1	TRBV6-6	CASSRDRSYTEAFF	TGTGCCAGCAGTAGGGACCGCTCGTACACTGAAGCTTTCTTT
.	.	TRBJ1-6	TRBV7-8	CASSPVQGPPLHF	TGTGCCAGCAGCCCAGTACAGGGTCCCCCCCTCCACTTT
.	TRBD1	TRBJ2-5	TRBV9	CASSVTGIEETQYF	TGTGCCAGCAGCGTGACAGGGATTGAAGAGACCCAGTACTTC
.	TRBD1	TRBJ2-7	TRBV4-1	CASSPGQTYEQYF	TGCGCCAGCAGCCCGGGACAGACCTACGAGCAGTACTTC
.	TRBD2	TRBJ2-7	TRBV27	CASSFATSGGVEQYF	TGTGCCAGCAGTTTCGCGACTAGCGGAGGGGTCGAGCAGTACTTC
.	TRBD2	TRBJ2-7	TRBV28	CASRPPSGSSSYEQYF	TGTGCCAGCAGGCCCCCTAGCGGGTCAAGCTCCTACGAGCAGTACTTC
.	TRBD1	TRBJ2-5	TRBV7-9	CASASAGGQETQYF	TGTGCCAGCGCTTCGGCAGGGGGCCAAGAGACCCAGTACTTC
.	TRBD1	TRBJ1-2	TRBV6-4	CASRGDREGCGYTF	TGTGCCAGCAGGGGGGACAGGGAGGGTTGTGGCTACACCTTC
.	.	TRBJ2-1	TRBV7-9	CASSATVNNEQFF	TGTGCCAGCAGCGCAACGGTCAACAATGAGCAGTTCTTC
.	.	TRBJ2-2	TRBV27	CASNQRPGWTGELFF	TGTGCCAGCAACCAGCGTCCCGGTTGGACCGGGGAGCTGTTTTTT
.	TRBD2	TRBJ2-7	TRBV7-9	CASSPTTRSGTYEQYF	TGTGCCAGCAGCCCGACGACTAGGAGCGGGACGTACGAGCAGTACTTC
.	.	TRBJ1-4	TRBV11-2	CASTGGGRGEKLFF	TGTGCCAGCACCGGGGGGGGGCGAGGTGAAAAACTGTTTTTT
.	.	TRBJ1-1	TRBV25-1	CASSGFRGSTEAFF	TGTGCCAGCAGCGGATTTCGGGGGAGCACTGAAGCTTTCTTT
.	.	TRBJ2-5	TRBV4-3	CASSQVGGGPQETQYF	TGCGCCAGCAGCCAAGTGGGAGGCGGACCACAAGAGACCCAGTACTTC
.	.	TRBJ1-2	TRBV5-5	CASSLSGNGYTF	TGTGCCAGCAGCTTATCAGGGAATGGCTACACCTTC
.	.	TRBJ2-1	TRBV6-1	CAIRPSLRSEQFF	TGTGCCATCCGACCGAGTTTGCGGAGTGAGCAGTTCTTC
.	.	TRBJ1-1	TRBV5-8	CASSLPDRSTRLNTEAFF	TGTGCCAGCAGCTTGCCGGACAGATCAACACGACTGAACACTGAAGCTTTCTTT
once	.	TRBJ2-3	TRBV27	CASTVDRSTDTQYF	TGTGCCAGCACCGTTGACCGAAGCACAGATACGCAGTATTTT
.	.	TRBJ2-7	TRBV12-5	CASGYGTNYEQYF	TGTGCTAGTGGTTATGGAACCAACTACGAGCAGTACTTC
.	TRBD1	TRBJ1-2	TRBV19	CASSSRDRTHQHYGYTF	TGTGCCAGTTCCTCCCGGGACAGGACACACCAGCACTATGGCTACACCTTC
.	.	TRBJ2-7	TRBV4-3	CASSHDRGHSYEQYF	TGCGCCAGCAGCCACGATAGGGGCCACTCCTACGAGCAGTACTTC
.	.	TRBJ2-3	TRBV15	CATGGRDTDTQYF	TGTGCCACTGGAGGGCGAGACACAGATACGCAGTATTTT
.	.	TRBJ1-1	TRBV5-1	CASSGGGRDTEAFF	TGCGCCAGCAGCGGTGGGGGCCGGGACACTGAAGCTTTCTTT
.	.	TRBJ2-7	TRBV6-5	CASSILRSSEQYF	TGTGCCAGCAGTATCTTAAGGAGCAGCGAGCAGTACTTC
.	.	TRBJ1-1	TRBV6-5	CASRGTEAFF	TGTGCCAGCAGGGGGACTGAAGCTTTCTTT
.	.	TRBJ2-1	TRBV21-1	CASSKWGGPTYNEQFF	TGTGCCAGCAGCAAATGGGGGGGCCCTACCTACAATGAGCAGTTCTTC
.	.	TRBJ1-1	TRBV5-4	CASSFPERTEAFF	TGTGCCAGCAGCTTCCCAGAGAGGACTGAAGCTTTCTTT